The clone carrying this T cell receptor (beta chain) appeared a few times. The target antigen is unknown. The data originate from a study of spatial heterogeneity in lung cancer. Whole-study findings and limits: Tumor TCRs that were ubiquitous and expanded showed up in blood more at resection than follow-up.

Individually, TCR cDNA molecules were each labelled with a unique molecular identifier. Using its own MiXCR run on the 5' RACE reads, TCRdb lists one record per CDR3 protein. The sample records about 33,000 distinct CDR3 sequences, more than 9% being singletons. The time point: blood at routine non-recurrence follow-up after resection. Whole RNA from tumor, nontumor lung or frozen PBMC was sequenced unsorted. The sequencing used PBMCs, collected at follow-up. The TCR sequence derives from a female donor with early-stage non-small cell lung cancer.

CDR3 DNA sequence: TGTGCCAGCAGCAACCGGGGGGCGAGCTCCTACGAGCAGTACTTC. This sequence encodes CASSNRGASSYEQYF. The V gene is TRBV14, the J gene TRBJ2-7; possible D gene TRBD2, 7 bases. The ends were cut back, 5 bases at V and 0 bases at J, with 14 bases in the middle. This CDR3 spans 15 amino acids. Germline-derived CDR1 and CDR2 are SGHDN and FVKESK.